This paragraph reports one T cell receptor (beta chain). This specimen belongs to a study of blood T cell repertoires in COVID-19. Overall study: Acute-phase and convalescent COVID-19 samples originated in the United States, Italy and Spain.

The CDR3 covers 17 residues. Germline CDR1 reads MNHEY; CDR2 reads SMNVEV (reference sequence). V shed 4 bases, J shed 0 bases, and the junction held 6 bases outside the gene matches. The data were produced by immunoSEQ multiplex PCR, yet TCRdb's version contains in-frame clones alone and is incomplete. In the table there are approximately 240,000 clones, about 85% of which are singletons. The sequencing input was peripheral blood. This chain connects TRBV27 to TRBJ2-1; 10 nucleotides line up with TRBD2. The sequence was collected from a woman aged 18-30 years who had recovered from COVID-19. The CDR3 DNA follows: TGTGCCAGCAGTTCCCCGACTAGCGGGTTCTCCTACAATGAGCAGTTCTTC. This encodes CASSSPTSGFSYNEQFF.